Below, 22 T cell receptor beta chains from the same sample are listed, as sequenced in a study of shared clonotypes between healthy human individuals (dated by TCRdb to 2018 to 2021). Library preparation was by the immunoSEQ multiplex PCR assay. TCRdb carries this immuneACCESS record with in-frame sequences only. Its versions omit some clonotypes, under half of them owing to an unresolved V gene in the studies checked, with the rest unexplained. This sample lists some 2.4 million clones; 93% were detected once. The ten largest clones capture around 0.4% of the sample. Material for sequencing was naive CD4+ T cells from PBMCs. The intended sense of this specimen's cell subset or site label: CD45RA+ positively selected. These receptors were taken from a young man in good health. Some clones in this sample may be carry-over from other donors' samples.

The genes are TRBV20-1 and TRBJ1-1; D not certain. The CDR3 sequence is 10 residues long. V was trimmed by 5 bases and J by 10 bases, leaving 11 bases between them. Looked up from germline, CDR1 is DFQATT and CDR2 is SNEGSKA (reference sequence). CDR3 DNA sequence: TGCAGTGCTCCGACTCTGAGAGCTTTCTTT. Its translation is CSAPTLRAFF.

This clone was observed a single time. The J gene is TRBJ2-2, the V gene TRBV11-1; D not resolved. Germline values: CDR1 SGHAT, CDR2 FQDESV (reference sequence). The V gene lost 1 base and the J gene lost 1 base, with 7 bases spanning the gap. The CDR3 has 15 residues. In nucleotides, the CDR3 is TGTGCCAGCAGCTTAGTAATGGGGAACACCGGGGAGCTGTTTTTT. As protein: CASSLVMGNTGELFF.

The chain combines TRBV29-1 with TRBJ2-1, with 9 bases fitting TRBD2. Germline lookup yields CDR1 SQVTM and CDR2 ANQGSEA. The CDR3 loop spans 12 amino acids. In nucleotides, the CDR3 is TGCAGTAGCGGGAGTGGGTACAATGAGCAGTTCTTC. Amino acid sequence: CSSGSGYNEQFF.

The V and J genes are TRBV27 and TRBJ2-1, with TRBD2 identical over 12 bases. Unmatched junction bases numbered 9, after V lost 5 bases and J lost 4 bases. From germline, CDR1 is MNHEY and CDR2 SMNVEV (reference sequence). The CDR3 extends over 17 amino acids. Here the CDR3 reads CASSPTYLAGGYNEQFF. DNA of the CDR3: TGTGCCAGCAGTCCCACGTATCTAGCGGGAGGGTACAATGAGCAGTTCTTC.

The chain links TRBV5-1 to TRBJ1-1; a weak D match, TRBD1 (5 bases). The CDR3 runs to 13 residues. Germline V gene data show CDR1 as SGHRS and CDR2 as YFSETQ. V lost 5 bases and J lost 3, with 11 bases in between. The CDR3 sequence is CASSGAWDTEAFF. DNA for the CDR3: TGCGCCAGCAGTGGGGCGTGGGACACTGAAGCTTTCTTT.

As for this clone: The sample has other DNA sequences that encode this CDR3 too. J is TRBJ2-3 and V is TRBV9; D is ambiguous. V lost 2 bases, J lost 2 bases, and 9 bases lay in between. CDR1 and CDR2 (germline): SGDLS, YYNGEE. This CDR3 has 14 residues. CDR3: CASSVNPSTDTQYF. The CDR3 nucleotides read TGTGCCAGCAGCGTTAACCCCTCCACAGATACGCAGTATTTT.

V is TRBV18 and J is TRBJ2-4; no definite D call. Deletions cut 0 bases from V and 0 bases from J, with 9 bases between. The V gene's germline CDR1 is KGHSH and CDR2 LQKENI. The CDR3 is made up of 16 amino acids. The CDR3, as DNA: TGTGCCAGCTCACCACCCATAATACTAGCCAAAAACATTCAGTACTTC. Translation gives CASSPPIILAKNIQYF.

The gene calls are TRBV11-2 and TRBJ2-4; D not certain. Germline assignment: CDR1 SGHAT and CDR2 FQNNGV. This CDR3 region has 12 residues. V was trimmed by 0 bases and J by 11 bases, leaving 8 bases between them. CDR3 sequence (DNA): TGTGCCAGCAGCTTAGAAAGTGGGGTTCAGTACTTC. Translation gives CASSLESGVQYF. The complete variable domain, with remaining parts taken from reference TRBV11-2 and TRBJ2-4, reads EAGVAQSPRYKIIEKRQSVAFWCNPISGHATLYWYQQILGQGPKLLIQFQNNGVVDDSQLPKDRFSAERLKGVDSTLKIQPAKLEDSAVYLCASSLESGVQYFGAGTRLSVL.

V gene TRBV7-2 combines with J gene TRBJ2-3; perhaps TRBD2 as D (5 bases). This CDR3 contains 15 residues. Trimming shortened V by 5 bases and J by 2 bases, and 14 bases separated the two germline ends. The germline V gene has CDR1 SGHTA and CDR2 FQGNSA. The chain's CDR3 is CASSPRELNTDTQYF. Here the CDR3 DNA reads TGTGCCAGCAGCCCACGGGAACTCAACACAGATACGCAGTATTTT.

The genes are TRBV30 and TRBJ2-5, with 14 nucleotides matching TRBD2. The CDR3 runs to 16 residues. Trimming took 4 bases from V and 5 from J; bases not matched to a gene: 9. Germline V gives CDR1 GTSNPN, CDR2 SVGIG (reference sequence). The CDR3 here is CAWKTGLAGARETQYF. For the CDR3, the DNA is TGTGCCTGGAAAACGGGACTAGCGGGAGCTCGGGAGACCCAGTACTTC. The whole variable domain, remainder taken from reference TRBV30 and TRBJ2-5, is SQTIHQWPATLVQPVGSPLSLECTVEGTSNPNLYWYRQAAGRGLQLLFYSVGIGQISSEVPQNLSASRPQDRQFILSSKKLLLSDSGFYLCAWKTGLAGARETQYFGPGTRLLVL.

This chain joins TRBV25-1 and TRBJ2-7, with no clear D. This CDR3 region has 13 residues. V lost 5 bases to trimming and J lost 6 bases, with 14 bases between them. Germline CDR1 is MGHDK and CDR2 is SYGVNS. CDR3 bases: TGTGCCAGCAGTTCCTTAGTGGTCGGCGAGCAGTACTTC. It is translated as CASSSLVVGEQYF.

The genes are TRBV10-2 and TRBJ2-1, with D uncertain. Trimming removed 2 bases from V and 5 bases from J, with 10 bases in between. The germline gives CDR1 WSHSY, CDR2 SAAADI. The CDR3 covers 14 residues. The CDR3: CASSEGRRNNEQFF. The DNA of the CDR3 is TGCGCCAGCAGTGAGGGCAGAAGAAACAATGAGCAGTTCTTC.

The rearrangement joins TRBV5-4 to TRBJ2-7; D may be TRBD1 (5 bases). CDR3 size: 14 residues. V lost 4 bases, J lost 9 bases, and 20 bases lay in between. Germline lookup yields CDR1 SGHNT and CDR2 YYREEE (reference sequence). Here the CDR3 reads CASSADISTIWQYF. The CDR3 region has the DNA TGTGCCAGCAGCGCGGACATTTCTACGATTTGGCAGTACTTC.

This clone was recorded a few times. The chain carries TRBV6-1 and TRBJ1-1; unclear D gene. Trimming left V 2 bases short and J 4 bases short, with 14 bases between. CDR3 length equals 15 residues. Per the germline V gene, CDR1 is MNHNS and CDR2 is SASEGT. CDR3 loop: CASSEWAVGITEAFF. The CDR3 bases are TGTGCCAGCAGTGAATGGGCTGTTGGGATCACTGAAGCTTTCTTT.

This chain joins TRBV5-5 and TRBJ1-2; a possible D gene is TRBD1 (5 bases). The CDR3 is 14 amino acids. Deletions cut 2 bases from V and 3 bases from J, with 11 bases between. The germline gives CDR1 SGHKS, CDR2 YYEKEE (reference sequence). CDR3 region: CASSFSGTYYGYTF. DNA of the CDR3: TGTGCCAGCAGCTTCTCAGGGACCTACTATGGCTACACCTTC.

The chain uses TRBV6-5 and TRBJ1-2; 8 positions match TRBD1. Trimming cost V 5 bases and J 8 bases; bases outside gene matches: 13. CDR3 size: 15 residues. CDR1 is MNHEY, CDR2 SVGAGI, per germline. The CDR3 DNA reads as TGTGCCAGCAGTCCACAGGGGGGCGGGGAAAGAGGCTACACCTTC. Translation gives CASSPQGGGERGYTF.

The chain combines TRBV5-1 with TRBJ1-3; the match to TRBD1 covers 8 bases. There are 15 residues in the CDR3. The germline V gene has CDR1 SGHRS and CDR2 YFSETQ. V shed 4 bases, J shed 3 bases, and the junction held 6 bases outside the gene matches. The CDR3 bases are TGCGCCAGCAGCATTTCAGGGGGCGATGGAAACACCATATATTTT. Amino acid sequence: CASSISGGDGNTIYF.

This chain joins TRBV4-1 and TRBJ2-2, with TRBD2 matching over 7 bases. After removal of 3 bases from V and 0 bases from J, the junction contained 10 bases not matched to a gene. CDR3 length: 18 amino acids. Germline values: CDR1 MGHRA, CDR2 YSYEKL. The CDR3 spells CASSQLSLGLANTGELFF. The CDR3 nucleotides are TGCGCCAGCAGCCAGTTAAGTTTAGGACTAGCGAACACCGGGGAGCTGTTTTTT.

This clone has a single count. The V call is TRBV19, the J call TRBJ2-7, with 7 bases identical to TRBD1. With V trimmed by 7 bases and J by 2 bases, 11 bases remained unmatched. Germline V CDR1 and CDR2: LNHDA, SQIVND (reference sequence). The CDR3 runs 15 residues. The CDR3 region has the DNA TGTGCCAGTACCCTCAGGGGGACAGCGACCTACGAGCAGTACTTC. Amino acid sequence: CASTLRGTATYEQYF.

V gene TRBV19 combines with J gene TRBJ1-3; D may be TRBD1 (5 bases). V dropped 5 bases and J dropped 0 bases, with 11 bases sitting between them. This CDR3 has 15 amino acids. Germline V gene lookup returns CDR1 LNHDA and CDR2 SQIVND (reference sequence). The CDR3 reads CASSPRARSGNTIYF. CDR3 sequence (DNA): TGTGCCAGTAGTCCCAGGGCCCGCTCTGGAAACACCATATATTTT. Using reference TRBV19 and TRBJ1-3 for the parts outside the CDR3, the full variable domain is DGGITQSPKYLFRKEGQNVTLSCEQNLNHDAMYWYRQDPGQGLRLIYYSQIVNDFQKGDIAEGYSVSREKKESFPLTVTSAQKNPTAFYLCASSPRARSGNTIYFGEGSWLTVV.

The rearrangement links TRBV4-3 to TRBJ2-2; possibly TRBD1 for D (5 bases). The CDR3 has 16 residues. Per the germline V gene, CDR1 is LGHNA and CDR2 is YSLEER. Trimming removed 1 base at V and 4 bases at J, with 13 bases between. The CDR3 sequence: CASSQVVRVATGELFF. The CDR3 DNA reads TGCGCCAGCAGCCAAGTAGTCAGGGTGGCCACCGGGGAGCTGTTTTTT.

The chain links TRBV5-1 to TRBJ2-2; D gene unclear. The CDR3 spans 14 residues. Between the trimmed V and J ends, which lost 0 bases and 5 bases, there was a span of 8 bases. Germline V gene sequence: CDR1 SGHRS, CDR2 YFSETQ. CDR3: CASSLGYMTGELFF. CDR3 in DNA: TGCGCCAGCAGCTTGGGCTATATGACCGGGGAGCTGTTTTTT.